Listed below are T cell receptor beta chains from one sample, sequenced in a study of PD-L1 blockade in urothelial cancer. Only in-frame clones appear in the TCRdb table, and some are missing; sequencing was by immunoSEQ multiplex PCR. The sample has around 100,000 clones; under 95% are singletons. The sequenced sample was PBMCs, obtained around atezolizumab (anti-PD-L1) treatment. The receptors stem from a man aged 55 to 70 with urothelial cancer. The CDR3 runs from the conserved cysteine through the conserved F or W. A D gene is named only where the DNA matches it firmly. Some rows mark clone size as missing; the rest say once, few, many or name a class of expanded clone.

>TRBJ1-2|TRBV4-3|-|once
TGCGCCAGCAGCCAACAGGGTGGCTATGGCTACACCTTC
CASSQQGGYGYTF
>TRBJ2-2|TRBV7-3|-|-
TGTGCCAGCAGCATTATAGGGGGGGTTATCACCGGGGAGCTGTTTTTT
CASSIIGGVITGELFF
>TRBJ2-2|TRBV5-1|-|few
TGCGCCAGCAGCTCACAGGGAGTCACCGGGGAGCTGTTTTTT
CASSSQGVTGELFF
>TRBJ2-7|TRBV10-3|TRBD1|-
TGTGCCATCAGTGAATTCCGAGCATCGACCGATACAGGGGAAGGTGAGCAGTACTTC
CAISEFRASTDTGEGEQYF
>TRBJ2-5|TRBV11-1|TRBD2|-
TGTGCCAGCAGCTTAGATCTAGCGGGAGTTAAAGAGACCCAGTACTTC
CASSLDLAGVKETQYF
>TRBJ1-1|TRBV5-4|-|-
TGTGCCAGCAGCCCCGGTAAGCCCGGAACGGGGACTGAAGCTTTCTTT
CASSPGKPGTGTEAFF
>TRBJ2-1|TRBV2|-|-
TGTGCCAGCAGGGGGGGTCTCAGCTCCTACAATGAGCAGTTCTTC
CASRGGLSSYNEQFF
>TRBJ2-7|TRBV29-1|-|-
TGCAGCGTCGCTCAGACAGGATCCTACGAGCAGTACTTC
CSVAQTGSYEQYF
>TRBJ1-6|TRBV6-6|-|-
TGTGCCAGCAGTTCCCCGACAGGAGATAATTCACCCCTCCACTTT
CASSSPTGDNSPLHF
>TRBJ1-4|TRBV19|-|-
TGTGCCAGTAGTATACGGGGGGATGAAAAACTGTTTTTT
CASSIRGDEKLFF
>TRBJ1-3|TRBV7-2|TRBD1|-
TGTGCCAGCGGGACAGGTACCTCTGGAAACACCATATATTTT
CASGTGTSGNTIYF
>TRBJ2-4|TRBV7-2|TRBD1|-
TGTGCCAGCAGCTCCCGACAGGGAAACGTCAAAAACATTCAGTACTTC
CASSSRQGNVKNIQYF
>TRBJ2-3|TRBV18|TRBD2|-
TGTGCCAGCACTCCCCTAGGGCGGGGGAGCACAGATACGCAGTATTTT
CASTPLGRGSTDTQYF
>TRBJ1-2|TRBV7-3|TRBD1|few
TGTGCCAGCAGCACCGGACAGGATCGTGGCTACACCTTC
CASSTGQDRGYTF
>TRBJ2-1|TRBV7-2|-|-
TGTGCCAGCAGCTTCCGAGGCGGTAGCGGAAGAATCAATGAGCAGTTCTTC
CASSFRGGSGRINEQFF
>TRBJ2-7|TRBV4-2|-|-
TGTGCCAGCAGCCAAGCAACCTCTAGCGCCAAAGTCGAGCAGTACTTC
CASSQATSSAKVEQYF
>TRBJ2-7|TRBV28|-|-
TGTGCCAGCACTAGTACGGGACACCGATACGAGCAGTACTTC
CASTSTGHRYEQYF
>TRBJ2-5|TRBV15|TRBD2|-
TGTGCCACCAGCAGACGAGCGGGGGCTGAGACCCAGTACTTC
CATSRRAGAETQYF
>TRBJ1-1|TRBV7-2|-|once
TGTGCCAGCAGCTTGGCAGTCCAGGGTGAAGCTTTCTTT
CASSLAVQGEAFF
>TRBJ1-1|TRBV6-1|-|-
TGTGCCAGCAGTGAAGTTAGTAACACTGAAGCTTTCTTT
CASSEVSNTEAFF
>TRBJ2-5|TRBV2|TRBD2|-
TGTGCCAGCAGTGATGGGGCGGGAGGGGGAGAGACCCAGTACTTC
CASSDGAGGGETQYF
>TRBJ1-2|TRBV5-1|TRBD1|-
TGCGCCAGCAAGACGACAGGGGTGGGCTATGGCTACACCTTC
CASKTTGVGYGYTF
>TRBJ2-7|TRBV27|TRBD2|-
TGTGCCAGCAGAACAATTAGCGGGAGAAACCTCGAGCAGTACTTC
CASRTISGRNLEQYF